The clone carrying this TCR beta chain was seen ten or more times. The data are from a study of neurological immune-mediated disorders. The output of every sequencing run exceeded 170 million TCR-beta sequences, derived from 15-18 subjects. TCRdb reprocessed the 5' RACE reads with MiXCR, giving one entry per CDR3 protein. The sample lists tens of thousands of distinct CDR3 sequences, 12% to 15% occurring once. As to time point: longitudinal time-point 1 (baseline). The clonotype originates from a female donor with HTLV-1-associated myelopathy (HAM/TSP). The sequencing sample was made of PBMCs.

The CDR3 spells CASRGGAGLAGDTQYF. The DNA for the CDR3 is TGCGCCAGCAGGGGTGGAGCGGGACTAGCCGGGGATACGCAGTATTTT. V usage is TRBV5-1 and J usage is TRBJ2-3; 9 nucleotides match TRBD2. Germline CDR1 and CDR2: SGHRS and YFSETQ. The junction had 13 bases not matched to a gene; V was cut back by 5 bases and J by 6 bases. The CDR3 length is 16 residues.